This TCR beta chain came from a study of early T cells in non-severe SARS-CoV-2 infection. Study-wide background: The authors sequenced bulk RNA from unsorted whole blood, leaving chains unpaired.

Individual cDNA molecules each received unique molecular identifiers attached to them. In TCRdb, the 5' RACE reads were re-called with MiXCR into one record per CDR3 protein. Found here are some 96,000 distinct CDR3 sequences, over 10% of them singletons; the top ten hold under 2.5%. Germline V gene lookup returns CDR1 DFQATT and CDR2 SNEGSKA (reference sequence). The CDR3 covers 13 residues. V was cut by 5 bases and J by 7 bases, with 16 bases left in between. Study findings and constraints: Clonotype matching in VDJdb favored anti-spike CD8 responses and did not capture private and CD4 specificities.

This clonotype was recorded many times. Its antigen is unknown. Sequencing was performed on whole blood. This TCR derives from an adult who was a healthcare worker with PCR-confirmed SARS-CoV-2 infection or an uninfected control (not recorded which). The chain combines TRBV20-1 with TRBJ2-3; weak D call: TRBD2 (6 bases). In nucleotides, the CDR3 is TGCAGTGCTGCCCAAGAGGGACTCCATACGCAGTATTTT. Residues: CSAAQEGLHTQYF.